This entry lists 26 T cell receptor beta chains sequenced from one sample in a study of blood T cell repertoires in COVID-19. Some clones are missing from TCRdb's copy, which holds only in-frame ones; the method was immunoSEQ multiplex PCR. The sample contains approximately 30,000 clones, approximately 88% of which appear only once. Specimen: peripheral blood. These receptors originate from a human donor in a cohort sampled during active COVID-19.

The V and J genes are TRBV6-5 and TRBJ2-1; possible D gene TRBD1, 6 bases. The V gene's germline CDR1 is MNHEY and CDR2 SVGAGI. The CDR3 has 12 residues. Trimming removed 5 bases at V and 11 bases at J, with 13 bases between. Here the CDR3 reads CASSPWGQKQFF. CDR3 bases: TGTGCCAGCAGTCCCTGGGGGCAGAAGCAGTTCTTC.

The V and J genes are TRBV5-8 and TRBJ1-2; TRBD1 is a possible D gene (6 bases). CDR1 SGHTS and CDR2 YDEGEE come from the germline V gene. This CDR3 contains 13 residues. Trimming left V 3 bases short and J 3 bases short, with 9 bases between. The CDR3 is CASSWQGYYGYTF. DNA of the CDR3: TGTGCCAGCAGCTGGCAGGGGTACTATGGCTACACCTTC. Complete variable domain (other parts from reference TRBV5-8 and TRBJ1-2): EAGVTQSPTHLIKTRGQQATLRCSPISGHTSVYWYQQALGLGLQFLLWYDEGEERNRGNFPPRFSGRQFPNYSSELNVNALELEDSALYLCASSWQGYYGYTFGSGTRLTVV.

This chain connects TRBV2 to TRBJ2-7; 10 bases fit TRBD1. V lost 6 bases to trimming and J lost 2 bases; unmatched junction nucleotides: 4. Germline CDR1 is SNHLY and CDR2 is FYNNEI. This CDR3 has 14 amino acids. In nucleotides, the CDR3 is TGTGCCAGCAGGGGCGGGACAGGGGCCTACGAGCAGTACTTC. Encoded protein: CASRGGTGAYEQYF.

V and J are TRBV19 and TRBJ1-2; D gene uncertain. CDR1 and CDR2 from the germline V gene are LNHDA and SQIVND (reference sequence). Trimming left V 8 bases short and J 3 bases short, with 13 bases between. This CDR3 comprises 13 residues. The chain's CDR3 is CASAPAEYYGYTF. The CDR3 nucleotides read TGTGCCAGTGCCCCGGCGGAATACTATGGCTACACCTTC.

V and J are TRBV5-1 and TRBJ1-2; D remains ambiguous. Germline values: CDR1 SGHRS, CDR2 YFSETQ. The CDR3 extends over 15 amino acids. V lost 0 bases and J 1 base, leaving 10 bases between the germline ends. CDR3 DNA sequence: TGCGCCAGCAGCTTGGGGGCAGGCTTTAACTATGGCTACACCTTC. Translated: CASSLGAGFNYGYTF.

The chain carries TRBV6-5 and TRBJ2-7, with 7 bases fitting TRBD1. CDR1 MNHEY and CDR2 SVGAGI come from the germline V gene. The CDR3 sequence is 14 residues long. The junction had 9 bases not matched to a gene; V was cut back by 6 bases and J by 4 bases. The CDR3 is CASRHRDRLYEQYF. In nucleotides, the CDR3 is TGTGCCAGCAGGCACCGGGACAGATTGTACGAGCAGTACTTC.

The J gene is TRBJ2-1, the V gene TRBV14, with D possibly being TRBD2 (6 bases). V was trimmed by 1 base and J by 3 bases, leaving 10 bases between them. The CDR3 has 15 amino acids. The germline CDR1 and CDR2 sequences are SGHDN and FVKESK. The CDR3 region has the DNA TGTGCCAGCAGCCAAGTACACGGGGGCTACAATGAGCAGTTCTTC. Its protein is CASSQVHGGYNEQFF.

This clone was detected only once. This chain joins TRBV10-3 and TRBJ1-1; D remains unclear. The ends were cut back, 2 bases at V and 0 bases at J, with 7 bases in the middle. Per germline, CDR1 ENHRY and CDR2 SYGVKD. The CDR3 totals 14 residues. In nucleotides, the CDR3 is TGTGCCATCAGTGAGGGCGGATTGAACACTGAAGCTTTCTTT. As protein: CAISEGGLNTEAFF.

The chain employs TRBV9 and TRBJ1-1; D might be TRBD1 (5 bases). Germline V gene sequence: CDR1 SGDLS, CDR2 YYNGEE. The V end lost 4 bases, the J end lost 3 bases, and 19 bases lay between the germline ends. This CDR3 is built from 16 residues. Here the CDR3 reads CASSPPPRVDYTEAFF. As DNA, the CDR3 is TGTGCCAGCAGCCCACCACCCAGGGTCGATTACACTGAAGCTTTCTTT.

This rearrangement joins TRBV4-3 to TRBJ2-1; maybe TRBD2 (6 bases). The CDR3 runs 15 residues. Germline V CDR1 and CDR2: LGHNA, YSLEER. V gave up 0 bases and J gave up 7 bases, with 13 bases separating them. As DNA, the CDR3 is TGCGCCAGCAGCCAAGACGTTTTCGGGGGTAATGAGCAGTTCTTC. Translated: CASSQDVFGGNEQFF.

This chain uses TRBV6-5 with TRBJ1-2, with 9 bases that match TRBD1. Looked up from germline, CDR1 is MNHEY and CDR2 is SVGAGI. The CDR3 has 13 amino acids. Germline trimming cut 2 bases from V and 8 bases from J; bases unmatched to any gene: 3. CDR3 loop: CASSYGTGSGYTF. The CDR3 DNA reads TGTGCCAGCAGTTACGGGACAGGGAGCGGCTACACCTTC.

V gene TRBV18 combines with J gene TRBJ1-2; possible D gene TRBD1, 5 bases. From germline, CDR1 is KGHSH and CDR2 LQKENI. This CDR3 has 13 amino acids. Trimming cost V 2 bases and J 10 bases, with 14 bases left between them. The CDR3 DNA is TGTGCCAGCTCACCAGCGACAGACGCTGACTACACCTTC. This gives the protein CASSPATDADYTF. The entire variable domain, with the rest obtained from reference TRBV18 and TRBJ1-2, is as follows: NAGVMQNPRHLVRRRGQEARLRCSPMKGHSHVYWYRQLPEEGLKFMVYLQKENIIDESGMPKERFSAEFPKEGPSILRIQQVVRGDSAAYFCASSPATDADYTFGSGTRLTVV.

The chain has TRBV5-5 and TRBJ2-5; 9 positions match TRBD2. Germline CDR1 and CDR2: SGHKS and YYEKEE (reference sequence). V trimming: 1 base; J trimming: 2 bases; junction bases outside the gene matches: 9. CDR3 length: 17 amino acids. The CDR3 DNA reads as TGTGCCAGCAGCTTGATTAGCGGGGGTCTCGGTCAAGAGACCCAGTACTTC. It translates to CASSLISGGLGQETQYF.

The CDR3 is CASSPLPRGGDSPLHF. Written as DNA, the CDR3 is TGTGCCAGCAGCCCCCTCCCCCGGGGTGGCGATTCACCCCTCCACTTT. The chain links TRBV9 to TRBJ1-6; no reliable D call. Trimming shortened V by 4 bases and J by 8 bases, and 19 bases separated the two germline ends. Germline V lookup: CDR1 SGDLS, CDR2 YYNGEE. The CDR3 covers 16 residues.

The chain's CDR3 is CGTRGGDPEATQYF. Here the CDR3 DNA reads TGCGGCACTCGAGGGGGAGACCCGGAGGCTACGCAGTATTTT. This chain connects TRBV5-1 to TRBJ2-3; perhaps TRBD1 as D (6 bases). Germline values: CDR1 SGHRS, CDR2 YFSETQ. This CDR3 is built from 14 residues.

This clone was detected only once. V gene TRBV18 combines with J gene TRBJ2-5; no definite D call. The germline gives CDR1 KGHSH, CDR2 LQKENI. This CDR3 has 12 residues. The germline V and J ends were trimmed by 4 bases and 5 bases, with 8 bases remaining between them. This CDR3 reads CASSLVKETQYF. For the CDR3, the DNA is TGTGCCAGCTCACTAGTAAAGGAGACCCAGTACTTC.

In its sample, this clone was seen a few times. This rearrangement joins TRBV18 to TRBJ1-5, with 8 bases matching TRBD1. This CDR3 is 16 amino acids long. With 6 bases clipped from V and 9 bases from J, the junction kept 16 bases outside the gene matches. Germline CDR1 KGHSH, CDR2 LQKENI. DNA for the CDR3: TGTGCCAGCTCGTCTGGACAGGGACCCTCCAACCCGCCCCAGCATTTT. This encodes CASSSGQGPSNPPQHF.

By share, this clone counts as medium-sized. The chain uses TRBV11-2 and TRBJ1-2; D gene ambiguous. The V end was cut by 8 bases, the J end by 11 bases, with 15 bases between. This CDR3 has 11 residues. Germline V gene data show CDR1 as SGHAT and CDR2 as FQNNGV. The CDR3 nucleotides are TGTGCCAGCTCTGTTGGGCTTCTATACACCTTC. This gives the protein CASSVGLLYTF.

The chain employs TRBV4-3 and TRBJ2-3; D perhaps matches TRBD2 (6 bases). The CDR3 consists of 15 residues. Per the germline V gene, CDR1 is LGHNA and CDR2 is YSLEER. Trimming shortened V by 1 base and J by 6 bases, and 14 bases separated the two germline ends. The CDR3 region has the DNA TGCGCCAGCAGCCAAGGGATACTAGCTATGGATACGCAGTATTTT. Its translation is CASSQGILAMDTQYF.

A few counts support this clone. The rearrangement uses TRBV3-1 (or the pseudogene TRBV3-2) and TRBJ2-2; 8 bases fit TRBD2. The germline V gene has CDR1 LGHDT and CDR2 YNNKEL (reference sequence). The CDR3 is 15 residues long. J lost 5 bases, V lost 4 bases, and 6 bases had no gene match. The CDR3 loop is CASSLGGARTGELFF. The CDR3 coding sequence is TGTGCCAGCAGCCTCGGGGGGGCTCGGACCGGGGAGCTGTTTTTT.

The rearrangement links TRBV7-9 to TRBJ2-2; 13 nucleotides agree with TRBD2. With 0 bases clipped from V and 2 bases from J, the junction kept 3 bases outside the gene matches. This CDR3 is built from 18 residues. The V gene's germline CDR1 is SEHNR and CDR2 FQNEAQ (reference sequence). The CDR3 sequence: CASSLARLAGGNTGELFF. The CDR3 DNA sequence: TGTGCCAGCAGCTTAGCGCGACTAGCGGGGGGCAACACCGGGGAGCTGTTTTTT.

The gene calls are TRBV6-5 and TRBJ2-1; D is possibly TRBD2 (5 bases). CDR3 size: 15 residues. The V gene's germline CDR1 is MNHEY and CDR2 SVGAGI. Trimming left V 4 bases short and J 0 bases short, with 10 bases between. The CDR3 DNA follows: TGTGCCAGCAGTTGGGCTAGCCCCTCCTACAATGAGCAGTTCTTC. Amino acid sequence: CASSWASPSYNEQFF.

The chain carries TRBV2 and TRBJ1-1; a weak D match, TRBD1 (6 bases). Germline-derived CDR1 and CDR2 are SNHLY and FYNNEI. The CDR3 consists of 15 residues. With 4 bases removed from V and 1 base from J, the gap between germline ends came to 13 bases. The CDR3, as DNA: TGTGCCAGCAGTGCCGACCTGACAGGGAACACTGAAGCTTTCTTT. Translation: CASSADLTGNTEAFF.

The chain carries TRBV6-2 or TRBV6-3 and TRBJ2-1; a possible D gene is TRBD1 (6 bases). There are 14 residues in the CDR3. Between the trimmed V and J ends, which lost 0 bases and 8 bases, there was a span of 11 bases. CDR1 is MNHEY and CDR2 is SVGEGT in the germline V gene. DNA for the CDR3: TGTGCCAGCAGTTACTCGAGGGGGTTCGATGAGCAGTTCTTC. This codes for CASSYSRGFDEQFF.

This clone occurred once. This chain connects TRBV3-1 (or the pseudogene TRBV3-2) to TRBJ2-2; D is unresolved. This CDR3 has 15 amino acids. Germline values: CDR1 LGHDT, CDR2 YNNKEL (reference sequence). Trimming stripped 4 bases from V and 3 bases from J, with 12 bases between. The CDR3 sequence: CASSPGQVYTGELFF. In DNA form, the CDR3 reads TGTGCCAGCAGCCCAGGTCAAGTCTACACCGGGGAGCTGTTTTTT.

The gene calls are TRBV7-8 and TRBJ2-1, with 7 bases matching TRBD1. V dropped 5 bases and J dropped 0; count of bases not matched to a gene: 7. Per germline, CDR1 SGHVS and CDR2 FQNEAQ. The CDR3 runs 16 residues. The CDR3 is CASSPGTVSSYNEQFF. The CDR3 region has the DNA TGTGCCAGCAGCCCCGGGACAGTCAGCTCCTACAATGAGCAGTTCTTC.